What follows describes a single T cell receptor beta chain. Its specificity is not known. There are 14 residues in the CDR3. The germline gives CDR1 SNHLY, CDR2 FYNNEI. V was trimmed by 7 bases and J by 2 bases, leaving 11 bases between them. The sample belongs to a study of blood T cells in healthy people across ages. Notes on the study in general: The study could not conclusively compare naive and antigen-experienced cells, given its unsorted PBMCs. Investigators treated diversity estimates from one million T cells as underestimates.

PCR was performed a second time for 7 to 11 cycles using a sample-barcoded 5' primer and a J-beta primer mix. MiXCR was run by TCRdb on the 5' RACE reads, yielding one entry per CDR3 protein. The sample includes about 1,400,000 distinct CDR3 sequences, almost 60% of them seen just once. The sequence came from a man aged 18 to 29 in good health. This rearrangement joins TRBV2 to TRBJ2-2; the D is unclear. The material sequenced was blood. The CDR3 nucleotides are TGTGCCAGCACGTCTGTCTACAACACCGGGGAGCTGTTTTTT. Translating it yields CASTSVYNTGELFF. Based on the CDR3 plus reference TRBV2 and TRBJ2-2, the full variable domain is EPEVTQTPSHQVTQMGQEVILRCVPISNHLYFYWYRQILGQKVEFLVSFYNNEISEKSEIFDDQFSVERPDGSNFTLKIRSTKLEDSAMYFCASTSVYNTGELFFGEGSRLTVL.